This TCR beta chain was sequenced in a study of blood T cell repertoires in COVID-19 (dated by TCRdb to the early 2020s). With respect to the entire study: The collaborator samples originated in the United States, Italy and Spain and spanned the acute and convalescent phases of COVID-19. The prospective study material was composed of cDNA or gDNA derived from T cells, B-cell-depleted T cells, or PBMCs. Deeply sampled blood TCRbeta repertoires from subjects exposed to, actively infected with, or recovered from COVID-19 were included in the dataset. The repertoires were made available in a free public database intended to serve as a resource for research on the immune response to SARS-CoV-2. Samples came from the ongoing ImmuneRACE study (first 160 participants) plus 1,254 subjects from 6 global collaborators. A de-identified subject ID, COVID-19 status, age in years and sex were almost always included in the sample metadata. Where available, HLA class I and class II types were taken from metadata supplied by the sample provider and were not determined by assay-based typing.

Results and caveats for the whole study, not just this receptor: How much clinical and demographic metadata was included differed by source and by participant, and the metadata was provided uncurated.

A remark on this clone: Its antigen specificity is not known. Base qualities are missing; no much larger clone stands one base away.

CDR3 length: 13 amino acids, cysteine to phenylalanine. CDR3 DNA only is kept here, 39 bases in frame from base 1. V lost 1 base and J lost 7 bases, and the count of bases not matched to a germline gene is 0. TCRbeta CDR3 regions were amplified from genomic DNA using the immunoSEQ Assay, a bias-controlled multiplex PCR. Per the source publication's procedure: Within the assay, amplification of reference gene primers was used to estimate how many nucleated cells each sample contained. Sequence reads were collapsed and filtered to measure the absolute abundance of every unique TCRbeta CDR3 rearrangement. For each sample, productive Simpson clonality was calculated as the square root of Simpson's diversity index across productive rearrangements. The table was pulled from immuneACCESS by TCRdb, which kept in-frame rearrangements only. Such tables lose some clones; where checked, under half of the loss comes from unresolved V genes, and the rest has no known cause. The DNA gave D and trimming, while V, J and clone size come from that table. This sample comprises over 200,000 clones, roughly 85% of them detected only once. The ten largest clones add up to 2% to 3% of the sample.

Collaborating institutions collected whole blood in K2EDTA tubes following their own protocols. For TCRbeta analysis, collaborators shipped samples in one of three forms: frozen whole blood, isolated PBMCs, or DNA extracted from either of those sample types. The sequencing sample was made of peripheral blood. The V and J genes are TRBV12-3 or TRBV12-4 and TRBJ1-5; 8 bases in the junction line up with TRBD1. The sequence derives from a woman in her forties with active or convalescent COVID-19. The CDR3 reads as follows: CASSLGQGQPQHF. The sequenced DNA: TGTGCCAGCAGTTTAGGACAGGGGCAGCCCCAGCATTTT.